A selection of T cell receptor beta chains follows, all from one sample in a study of shared clonotypes between healthy human individuals. Assay: immunoSEQ multiplex PCR; the TCRdb copy retains only in-frame clones and omits some. The table lists around 1.1 million clones, about four fifths of them singletons, with 0.6% to 0.7% in the top ten. The sequencing input was memory CD4+ T cells from PBMCs. The receptors originated from a man between 18 and 29 years old in good health. Some clones in this sample may be carry-over from other donors' samples. CDR3s include the opening cysteine and the closing phenylalanine or tryptophan. The order of the fields is CDR3 length, J gene, D gene, clone size, V gene, CDR3 protein, CDR3 DNA. The D gene is left open where the match is weak. Clone size appears in some rows only: once, few, many, or a class for an expanded clone.

cdr3_length: 14; j_call: TRBJ1-5; d_call: NA; clone_size: NA; v_call: TRBV6-1; cdr3_aa: CASSDAGGNQPQHF; cdr3_nt: TGTGCCAGCAGTGACGCTGGCGGCAATCAGCCCCAGCATTTT
cdr3_length: 16; j_call: TRBJ1-1; d_call: NA; clone_size: once; v_call: TRBV19; cdr3_aa: CASSIGGKTMNTEAFF; cdr3_nt: TGTGCCAGTAGTATAGGAGGGAAGACCATGAACACTGAAGCTTTCTTT
cdr3_length: 14; j_call: TRBJ1-3; d_call: NA; clone_size: NA; v_call: TRBV7-2; cdr3_aa: CASSRDQGGNTIYF; cdr3_nt: TGTGCCAGCAGCCGGGACCAGGGGGGAAACACCATATATTTT
cdr3_length: 14; j_call: TRBJ1-1; d_call: TRBD1; clone_size: NA; v_call: TRBV9; cdr3_aa: CASSPGQGRSEAFF; cdr3_nt: TGTGCCAGCAGCCCGGGACAGGGTCGATCTGAAGCTTTCTTT
cdr3_length: 16; j_call: TRBJ1-2; d_call: NA; clone_size: NA; v_call: TRBV15; cdr3_aa: CATSNLGTPGFHGYTF; cdr3_nt: TGTGCCACCAGCAACTTGGGGACACCGGGTTTCCATGGCTACACCTTC
cdr3_length: 14; j_call: TRBJ2-7; d_call: TRBD1; clone_size: NA; v_call: TRBV7-9; cdr3_aa: CASSLTGAFYEQYF; cdr3_nt: TGTGCCAGCAGCCTGACAGGGGCCTTCTACGAGCAGTACTTC
cdr3_length: 17; j_call: TRBJ2-2; d_call: NA; clone_size: NA; v_call: TRBV4-1; cdr3_aa: CASSQASRGQGTGELFF; cdr3_nt: TGCGCCAGCAGCCAAGCAAGCCGGGGGCAGGGTACCGGGGAGCTGTTTTTT
cdr3_length: 17; j_call: TRBJ2-7; d_call: NA; clone_size: NA; v_call: TRBV6-1; cdr3_aa: CASSDWGSGRSSYEQYF; cdr3_nt: TGTGCCAGCAGTGACTGGGGTAGCGGTAGGAGCTCCTACGAGCAGTACTTC
cdr3_length: 15; j_call: TRBJ2-6; d_call: NA; clone_size: NA; v_call: TRBV2; cdr3_aa: CASTEVVSGANVLTF; cdr3_nt: TGTGCCAGCACCGAGGTAGTCTCTGGGGCCAACGTCCTGACTTTC
cdr3_length: 15; j_call: TRBJ2-2; d_call: TRBD1; clone_size: NA; v_call: TRBV5-1; cdr3_aa: CASFSGGLVSGELFF; cdr3_nt: TGCGCCAGCTTCTCAGGGGGCCTTGTCTCCGGGGAGCTGTTTTTT
cdr3_length: 16; j_call: TRBJ1-5; d_call: NA; clone_size: NA; v_call: TRBV4-1; cdr3_aa: CASSPRQARGAQPQHF; cdr3_nt: TGCGCCAGCAGCCCGAGACAGGCAAGGGGGGCTCAGCCCCAGCATTTT
cdr3_length: 11; j_call: TRBJ2-1; d_call: NA; clone_size: NA; v_call: TRBV27; cdr3_aa: CASKSPNEQFF; cdr3_nt: TGTGCCAGCAAATCCCCCAATGAGCAGTTCTTC
cdr3_length: 14; j_call: TRBJ2-1; d_call: NA; clone_size: many; v_call: TRBV27; cdr3_aa: CASSRAPFYNEQFF; cdr3_nt: TGTGCCAGCTCGAGAGCACCCTTCTACAATGAGCAGTTCTTC
cdr3_length: 14; j_call: TRBJ2-7; d_call: NA; clone_size: few; v_call: TRBV11-2; cdr3_aa: CASANSISSYEQYF; cdr3_nt: TGTGCCAGCGCGAATAGCATATCCTCCTACGAGCAGTACTTC
cdr3_length: 10; j_call: TRBJ2-1; d_call: NA; clone_size: NA; v_call: TRBV29-1; cdr3_aa: CSVGQGAYFF; cdr3_nt: NA
cdr3_length: 13; j_call: TRBJ2-3; d_call: TRBD2; clone_size: NA; v_call: TRBV29-1; cdr3_aa: CSVLLAGTDTQYF; cdr3_nt: TGCAGCGTTCTACTAGCGGGGACAGATACGCAGTATTTT
cdr3_length: 12; j_call: TRBJ2-2; d_call: NA; clone_size: NA; v_call: TRBV5-5; cdr3_aa: CASSLNTGELFF; cdr3_nt: TGTGCCAGCAGTTTAAACACCGGGGAGCTGTTTTTT
cdr3_length: 15; j_call: TRBJ2-7; d_call: TRBD1; clone_size: NA; v_call: TRBV7-2; cdr3_aa: CASSLGTGAPGEQYF; cdr3_nt: TGTGCCAGCAGCTTAGGGACAGGCGCCCCGGGGGAGCAGTACTTC
cdr3_length: 13; j_call: TRBJ2-3; d_call: NA; clone_size: NA; v_call: TRBV5-1; cdr3_aa: CASSYISGDTQYF; cdr3_nt: TGCGCCAGCAGCTATATCTCGGGAGATACGCAGTATTTT
cdr3_length: 15; j_call: TRBJ1-3; d_call: TRBD1; clone_size: NA; v_call: TRBV28; cdr3_aa: CASSSTQGSGNTIYF; cdr3_nt: TGTGCCAGCAGTTCTACACAGGGGTCTGGAAACACCATATATTTT
cdr3_length: 13; j_call: TRBJ2-1; d_call: NA; clone_size: NA; v_call: TRBV4-2; cdr3_aa: CASSQDRWNEQFF; cdr3_nt: TGTGCCAGCAGCCAGGACAGATGGAATGAGCAGTTCTTC
cdr3_length: 14; j_call: TRBJ1-1; d_call: NA; clone_size: NA; v_call: TRBV18; cdr3_aa: CASSPPGSLVEAFF; cdr3_nt: TGTGCCAGCTCACCACCAGGGAGCCTGGTCGAAGCTTTCTTT
cdr3_length: 17; j_call: TRBJ1-2; d_call: TRBD1; clone_size: NA; v_call: TRBV28; cdr3_aa: CASSLGGQGILNYGYTF; cdr3_nt: TGTGCCAGCAGTTTAGGAGGACAGGGTATCCTCAACTATGGCTACACCTTC
cdr3_length: 13; j_call: TRBJ2-7; d_call: TRBD1; clone_size: NA; v_call: TRBV7-3; cdr3_aa: CASSRDRGGEQYF; cdr3_nt: TGTGCCAGCAGCCGGGACAGGGGAGGAGAGCAGTACTTC
cdr3_length: 16; j_call: TRBJ1-2; d_call: TRBD1; clone_size: NA; v_call: TRBV19; cdr3_aa: CASSETGTVASIGYTF; cdr3_nt: TGTGCCAGTAGTGAAACCGGGACAGTGGCGAGTATCGGCTACACCTTC
cdr3_length: 15; j_call: TRBJ1-2; d_call: NA; clone_size: NA; v_call: TRBV5-1; cdr3_aa: CASSLDVDDTRGYTF; cdr3_nt: TGCGCCAGCAGCTTGGACGTCGATGACACTAGAGGCTACACCTTC
cdr3_length: 15; j_call: TRBJ1-1; d_call: TRBD1; clone_size: NA; v_call: TRBV7-9; cdr3_aa: CASSLAASGTGDAFF; cdr3_nt: TGTGCCAGCAGCTTAGCGGCAAGCGGGACAGGTGATGCTTTCTTT
cdr3_length: 12; j_call: TRBJ1-3; d_call: NA; clone_size: NA; v_call: TRBV19; cdr3_aa: CASGSDGNTIYF; cdr3_nt: TGTGCCAGTGGATCTGATGGAAACACCATATATTTT
cdr3_length: 13; j_call: TRBJ1-1; d_call: NA; clone_size: NA; v_call: TRBV6-5; cdr3_aa: CASSLREDTEAFF; cdr3_nt: TGTGCCAGCAGTCTCAGGGAGGACACTGAAGCTTTCTTT
cdr3_length: 14; j_call: TRBJ1-2; d_call: TRBD1; clone_size: NA; v_call: TRBV2; cdr3_aa: CASSEQGAIWGYTF; cdr3_nt: TGTGCCAGCAGTGAACAGGGGGCTATATGGGGCTACACCTTC
cdr3_length: 14; j_call: TRBJ2-3; d_call: NA; clone_size: many; v_call: TRBV4-1; cdr3_aa: CASSPYESTDTQYF; cdr3_nt: TGCGCCAGCAGCCCGTACGAAAGCACAGATACGCAGTATTTT
cdr3_length: 13; j_call: TRBJ2-3; d_call: NA; clone_size: NA; v_call: TRBV2; cdr3_aa: CASSDRSGDTQYF; cdr3_nt: TGTGCCAGCAGTGACCGTAGTGGGGATACGCAGTATTTT
cdr3_length: 15; j_call: TRBJ2-1; d_call: TRBD2; clone_size: few; v_call: TRBV10-1; cdr3_aa: CASSGVAGAYNEQFF; cdr3_nt: TGCGCCAGCAGTGGGGTCGCGGGAGCTTACAATGAGCAGTTCTTC
cdr3_length: 13; j_call: TRBJ1-5; d_call: TRBD1; clone_size: NA; v_call: TRBV28; cdr3_aa: CASSTGGYQPQHF; cdr3_nt: TGTGCCAGTTCGACAGGGGGCTATCAGCCCCAGCATTTT
cdr3_length: 13; j_call: TRBJ2-3; d_call: NA; clone_size: NA; v_call: TRBV18; cdr3_aa: CASSPPNTDTQYF; cdr3_nt: TGTGCCAGCTCACCACCGAACACAGATACGCAGTATTTT
cdr3_length: 16; j_call: TRBJ1-3; d_call: TRBD1; clone_size: NA; v_call: TRBV7-2; cdr3_aa: CASSPWDRGTRNTIYF; cdr3_nt: TGTGCCAGCAGCCCTTGGGACAGGGGCACTAGAAACACCATATATTTT
cdr3_length: 14; j_call: TRBJ1-3; d_call: NA; clone_size: NA; v_call: TRBV29-1; cdr3_aa: CSFYHTDSGNTIYF; cdr3_nt: TGCAGCTTCTACCACACGGATTCTGGAAACACCATATATTTT
cdr3_length: 15; j_call: TRBJ1-1; d_call: TRBD1; clone_size: once; v_call: TRBV5-4; cdr3_aa: CASSLRQGRNTEAFF; cdr3_nt: TGTGCCAGCAGCTTACGACAGGGGCGGAACACTGAAGCTTTCTTT
cdr3_length: 14; j_call: TRBJ2-3; d_call: NA; clone_size: NA; v_call: TRBV7-2; cdr3_aa: CASSLNGVTDTQYF; cdr3_nt: TGTGCCAGCAGCTTAAATGGAGTCACAGATACGCAGTATTTT
cdr3_length: 14; j_call: TRBJ1-4; d_call: TRBD1; clone_size: NA; v_call: TRBV5-1; cdr3_aa: CASGPGGINEKLFF; cdr3_nt: TGCGCCAGCGGACCAGGGGGCATAAATGAAAAACTGTTTTTT
cdr3_length: 12; j_call: TRBJ1-1; d_call: NA; clone_size: NA; v_call: TRBV29-1; cdr3_aa: CSVTVSNTEAFF; cdr3_nt: TGCAGCGTTACAGTTAGCAACACTGAAGCTTTCTTT
cdr3_length: 17; j_call: TRBJ2-2; d_call: NA; clone_size: NA; v_call: TRBV18; cdr3_aa: CASSPRKYPSGAGELFF; cdr3_nt: TGTGCCAGCTCACCACGCAAGTACCCCTCGGGGGCCGGGGAGCTGTTTTTT
cdr3_length: 14; j_call: TRBJ1-1; d_call: NA; clone_size: NA; v_call: TRBV5-6; cdr3_aa: CASSLTGRGTEAFF; cdr3_nt: TGTGCCAGCAGCTTGACAGGGAGAGGGACTGAAGCTTTCTTT
cdr3_length: 13; j_call: TRBJ1-2; d_call: TRBD1; clone_size: NA; v_call: TRBV6-1; cdr3_aa: CASSPGTVYGYTF; cdr3_nt: TGTGCCAGCAGCCCCGGGACAGTCTATGGCTACACCTTC
cdr3_length: 14; j_call: TRBJ1-5; d_call: NA; clone_size: NA; v_call: TRBV19; cdr3_aa: CASSIRSHNQPQHF; cdr3_nt: TGTGCCAGTAGTATACGTAGTCACAATCAGCCCCAGCATTTT
cdr3_length: 12; j_call: TRBJ1-1; d_call: NA; clone_size: NA; v_call: TRBV6-1; cdr3_aa: CASSVWNTEAFF; cdr3_nt: TGTGCCAGCAGTGTTTGGAACACTGAAGCTTTCTTT
cdr3_length: 18; j_call: TRBJ2-6; d_call: TRBD1; clone_size: NA; v_call: TRBV5-4; cdr3_aa: CASSLSSAQGAGANVLTF; cdr3_nt: TGTGCCAGCAGCTTGTCCTCAGCACAGGGGGCTGGGGCCAACGTCCTGACTTTC
cdr3_length: 14; j_call: TRBJ1-5; d_call: NA; clone_size: NA; v_call: TRBV6-5; cdr3_aa: CASSPDSGNQPQHF; cdr3_nt: TGTGCCAGCAGCCCCGACAGTGGAAATCAGCCCCAGCATTTT
cdr3_length: 14; j_call: TRBJ1-5; d_call: TRBD1; clone_size: NA; v_call: TRBV6-6; cdr3_aa: CASWDRAGSQPQHF; cdr3_nt: TGTGCCAGTTGGGACAGGGCGGGAAGTCAGCCCCAGCATTTT
cdr3_length: 16; j_call: TRBJ2-3; d_call: TRBD2; clone_size: NA; v_call: TRBV5-1; cdr3_aa: CASSLGAGVATDTQYF; cdr3_nt: TGCGCCAGCAGCTTGGGAGCGGGAGTCGCGACAGATACGCAGTATTTT
cdr3_length: 15; j_call: TRBJ2-7; d_call: TRBD1; clone_size: NA; v_call: TRBV7-8; cdr3_aa: CASSGRGTGIYEQYF; cdr3_nt: TGTGCCAGCAGCGGGCGGGGGACAGGGATCTACGAGCAGTACTTC
cdr3_length: 14; j_call: TRBJ1-4; d_call: NA; clone_size: NA; v_call: TRBV4-1; cdr3_aa: CASSYSGSEEKLFF; cdr3_nt: TGCGCCAGCAGCTACTCAGGGTCGGAGGAAAAACTGTTTTTT
cdr3_length: 17; j_call: TRBJ2-1; d_call: TRBD2; clone_size: NA; v_call: TRBV5-4; cdr3_aa: CASSLGALAGGNNEQFF; cdr3_nt: TGTGCCAGCAGCTTGGGAGCCCTAGCGGGGGGAAACAATGAGCAGTTCTTC
cdr3_length: 13; j_call: TRBJ1-1; d_call: NA; clone_size: few; v_call: TRBV7-9; cdr3_aa: CASSLTANTEAFF; cdr3_nt: TGTGCCAGCAGCTTAACAGCGAACACTGAAGCTTTCTTT
cdr3_length: 13; j_call: TRBJ2-2; d_call: NA; clone_size: NA; v_call: TRBV15; cdr3_aa: CATSRGPDGELFF; cdr3_nt: TGTGCCACCAGCAGAGGCCCGGACGGGGAGCTGTTTTTT
cdr3_length: 15; j_call: TRBJ2-5; d_call: TRBD2; clone_size: NA; v_call: TRBV5-1; cdr3_aa: CASSLAGGREETQYF; cdr3_nt: TGCGCCAGCAGCCTGGCCGGCGGGAGAGAGGAGACCCAGTACTTC